The rows below give T cell receptor beta chains drawn from one sample of a study of cytomegalovirus exposure and HLA in healthy donors. Sequenced by immunoSEQ multiplex PCR; TCRdb stores in-frame clones only, minus some. The sample holds around 150,000 clones, approximately 80% seen once. Source material: PBMCs. The receptors originated from a man aged 18-30 years in good health and CMV-seropositive. The CDR3 runs from the conserved cysteine through the conserved F or W. The D gene is left open where the match is weak. Rows give clone size only sometimes, using once, few, many, or a class for an expanded clone.

.,.,TRBV5-5,TRBJ1-2,CASSIPGQEAGYTF,TGTGCCAGCAGCATACCGGGCCAGGAGGCTGGCTACACCTTC
.,.,TRBV5-1,TRBJ2-7,CASSSSYEQYF,TGCGCCAGCAGCTCTAGCTACGAGCAGTACTTC
.,.,TRBV6-5,TRBJ2-5,CASSPPLGGQETQYF,TGTGCCAGCAGTCCCCCGCTCGGAGGGCAAGAGACCCAGTACTTC
TRBD2,once,TRBV18,TRBJ2-5,CASSPGLAGGPETQYF,TGTGCCAGCTCACCAGGACTAGCGGGAGGGCCGGAGACCCAGTACTTC
.,.,TRBV14,TRBJ1-6,CASSQGQFNSPLHF,TGTGCCAGCAGCCAAGGACAGTTTAATTCACCCCTCCACTTT
.,.,TRBV5-5,TRBJ2-2,CASSISELLTGELFF,TGTGCCAGCAGCATTAGCGAGTTATTAACCGGGGAGCTGTTTTTT
TRBD1,.,TRBV7-9,TRBJ1-2,CASSLAGQGAFHYGYTF,TGTGCCAGCAGCCTAGCCGGGCAGGGGGCGTTTCACTATGGCTACACCTTC
.,.,TRBV27,TRBJ2-2,CASSLGASTGELFF,TGTGCCAGCAGTTTGGGGGCGAGCACCGGGGAGCTGTTTTTT
.,.,TRBV19,TRBJ1-5,CTSMRGAAQPQHF,TGTACCAGTATGCGGGGGGCGGCACAGCCCCAGCATTTT
TRBD1,few,TRBV10-3,TRBJ2-7,CAISDRDRDRYEQYF,TGTGCCATCAGTGACAGGGACAGGGATCGATACGAGCAGTACTTC
TRBD2,.,TRBV14,TRBJ2-1,CASSRSGNSYNEQFF,TGTGCCAGCAGCCGTAGCGGGAACTCCTACAATGAGCAGTTCTTC
TRBD2,.,TRBV5-4,TRBJ2-7,CASSLTSGSLEQYF,TGTGCCAGCAGCTTGACTAGCGGGAGTCTCGAGCAGTACTTC
.,few,TRBV11-2,TRBJ2-1,CASSPSRAEQFF,TGTGCCAGCAGCCCTAGCAGAGCTGAGCAGTTCTTC
.,.,TRBV15,TRBJ2-7,CATSRGGNREQYF,TGTGCCACCAGCAGAGGGGGCAACCGGGAGCAGTACTTC
TRBD1,.,TRBV27,TRBJ1-5,CASSLGQGVNQPQHF,TGTGCCAGCAGTTTAGGACAGGGGGTGAATCAGCCCCAGCATTTT
.,.,TRBV6-6,TRBJ1-4,CASSYRGGTNEKLFF,TGTGCCAGCAGTTACAGGGGGGGTACTAATGAAAAACTGTTTTTT
TRBD2,once,TRBV29-1,TRBJ2-3,CSVAGEGRSQYF,TGCAGCGTTGCCGGGGAGGGCCGGTCGCAGTATTTT
.,few,TRBV27,TRBJ1-1,CASSLAYREANTEAFF,TGTGCCAGCAGTTTAGCCTATCGGGAGGCGAACACTGAAGCTTTCTTT
.,.,TRBV5-1,TRBJ2-3,CASSFDFQSTDTQYF,TGCGCCAGCAGCTTCGACTTCCAAAGCACAGATACGCAGTATTTT
.,.,TRBV19,TRBJ2-6,CASSMSPGANVLTF,TGTGCCAGTAGTATGAGTCCTGGGGCCAACGTCCTGACTTTC
.,.,TRBV27,TRBJ1-1,CASSWSGNGVGTEAFF,TGTGCCAGCAGTTGGTCAGGGAATGGAGTCGGAACCGAAGCTTTCTTT
TRBD2,.,TRBV4-1,TRBJ2-5,CASSQDVLAGRRKETQYF,TGCGCCAGCAGCCAAGATGTTTTAGCGGGACGGAGGAAAGAGACCCAGTACTTC
TRBD2,.,TRBV6-6,TRBJ2-3,CASRGTSGTADTQYF,TGTGCCAGCAGGGGGACTAGCGGGACAGCAGATACGCAGTATTTT
.,.,TRBV6-5,TRBJ2-1,CASRRPGVTYNEQFF,TGTGCCAGCAGGAGACCAGGGGTAACCTACAATGAGCAGTTCTTC
.,few,TRBV5-6,TRBJ1-2,CASSKPIAGDGYTF,TGTGCCAGCAGCAAACCTATCGCGGGGGATGGCTACACCTTC
.,.,TRBV7-2,TRBJ2-1,CASTLPSYNEQFF,TGTGCCAGCACCCTCCCTTCCTACAATGAGCAGTTCTTC
TRBD1,.,TRBV5-1,TRBJ2-7,CASSLLQGAGEQYF,TGCGCCAGCAGCTTGTTACAGGGGGCTGGCGAGCAGTACTTC
.,few,TRBV27,TRBJ2-7,CASSLTGAVEQYF,TGTGCCAGCAGTTTAACCGGAGCGGTCGAGCAGTACTTC
.,.,TRBV2,TRBJ2-7,CTSSASHPTVSYEQYF,TGTACCAGCAGCGCCTCCCACCCGACAGTATCCTACGAGCAGTACTTC
.,.,TRBV6-1,TRBJ2-7,CASSESNSGNEQYF,TGTGCCAGCAGTGAATCGAATAGCGGCAACGAGCAGTACTTC
.,.,TRBV5-1,TRBJ1-2,CASSLSGTGYNYGYTF,TGCGCCAGCAGCTTGTCGGGAACGGGTTATAACTATGGCTACACCTTC
.,.,TRBV5-1,TRBJ2-3,CASSLAAEIRTDTQYF,TGCGCCAGCAGCTTGGCAGCGGAGATCCGGACAGATACGCAGTATTTT
.,.,TRBV5-5,TRBJ2-1,CASSLPLGYEQFF,TGTGCCAGCAGCTTGCCACTAGGGTATGAGCAGTTCTTC
.,.,TRBV4-3,TRBJ2-7,CASSQETGEWYEQYF,TGCGCCAGCAGCCAAGAGACCGGAGAATGGTACGAGCAGTACTTC
TRBD2,.,TRBV11-2,TRBJ2-7,CASSFPGGNYEQYF,TGTGCCAGCAGCTTCCCGGGAGGGAACTACGAGCAGTACTTC
.,.,TRBV5-1,TRBJ2-7,CASSGDITGEQYF,TGCGCCAGCAGCGGGGACATAACGGGGGAGCAGTACTTC